One sample yielded the 32 T cell receptor beta chains listed below, sequenced in a study of patients and donors after allogeneic stem cell transplantation. TCRdb recomputed calls from the RT-PCR reads with MiXCR, one row per CDR3 protein. The sample has 150,000 to 250,000 distinct CDR3 sequences; around 41% are singletons. What was sequenced was blood, either unsorted or a sorted T cell fraction (not recorded which). These TCRs come from a human donor who was either an allogeneic HSCT recipient or a stem cell or donor lymphocyte infusion donor (not recorded which). It is not recorded whose cells these are; they may come from a transplant donor.

The chain carries TRBV4-3 and TRBJ2-1, with 14 bases that match TRBD2. Trimming took 1 base from V and 4 from J; bases not matched to a gene: 6. This CDR3 comprises 18 residues. Germline assignment: CDR1 LGHNA and CDR2 YSLEER. The CDR3 coding sequence is TGCGCCAGCAGCCAAGCCCCGGGACTAGCGGGAGAGTACAATGAGCAGTTCTTC. This encodes CASSQAPGLAGEYNEQFF.

This clonotype has more than one count but fewer than ten. The chain is built from TRBV15 and TRBJ1-4; 9 bases line up with TRBD1. CDR3 size: 17 residues. Germline V lookup: CDR1 LNHNV, CDR2 YYDKDF (reference sequence). V gave up 5 bases and J gave up 0 bases; unmatched junction bases: 7. CDR3 region: CATSVGQGPSTNEKLFF. DNA of the CDR3: TGTGCCACCAGCGTAGGACAGGGGCCCTCAACTAATGAAAAACTGTTTTTT.

The chain is built from TRBV5-1 and TRBJ2-1; no clear D. Germline V gene data show CDR1 as SGHRS and CDR2 as YFSETQ. This CDR3 comprises 15 residues. V lost 0 bases and J 7 bases, leaving 14 bases between the germline ends. CDR3 DNA: TGCGCCAGCAGCTTGGGTTTTGGTTTTCCTAATGAGCAGTTCTTC. Amino acid sequence: CASSLGFGFPNEQFF.

This clonotype has more than one count but fewer than ten. This chain uses TRBV4-3 with TRBJ1-2; 7 bases line up with TRBD1. Germline V gene lookup returns CDR1 LGHNA and CDR2 YSLEER. V lost 4 bases to trimming and J lost 7 bases; unmatched junction nucleotides: 9. The CDR3 runs 14 residues. CDR3 nucleotides: TGCGCCAGCAGCCCGCGGACAGGAGGAGTTGGCTACACCTTC. As protein: CASSPRTGGVGYTF.

In its sample, this clonotype was seen a few times. This chain links TRBV6-5 with TRBJ2-2; D is unresolved. Germline-derived CDR1 and CDR2 are MNHEY and SVGAGI. This CDR3 has 15 amino acids. Trimming pared 2 bases from V and 6 bases from J, leaving 13 bases between. In DNA form, the CDR3 reads TGTGCCAGCAGTTACCTGGACGAGGATGCCGGGGAGCTGTTTTTT. It yields the protein CASSYLDEDAGELFF.

This chain joins TRBV7-6 and TRBJ2-1; maybe TRBD1 (6 bases). V was trimmed by 5 bases and J by 5 bases, leaving 19 bases between them. Germline CDR1 SGHVS, CDR2 FNYEAQ. The length of the CDR3 is 16 residues. This chain's CDR3 is CASSIPTGMVNNEQFF. Written as DNA, the CDR3 is TGTGCCAGCAGCATACCAACAGGGATGGTAAACAATGAGCAGTTCTTC.

In this sample, this clonotype turned up a few times. The genes are TRBV4-1 and TRBJ1-4, with 7 positions matching TRBD1. Trimming removed 5 bases from V and 2 bases from J; junction bases left unmatched: 11. Germline V gives CDR1 MGHRA, CDR2 YSYEKL. The CDR3 sequence is 17 residues long. CDR3: CASSFRQGESTNEKLFF. As DNA, the CDR3 is TGCGCCAGCAGCTTCCGGCAGGGGGAATCGACTAATGAAAAACTGTTTTTT.

In its sample, this clonotype was seen many times. This chain uses TRBV6-2 or TRBV6-3 with TRBJ1-5, with 8 bases that match TRBD1. From germline, CDR1 is MNHEY and CDR2 SVGEGT. The V segment lost 4 bases and the J segment 5 bases; nucleotides outside the gene matches: 7. The CDR3 extends over 15 amino acids. The CDR3 loop reads CASSWTGSQDQPQHF. DNA for the CDR3: TGTGCCAGCAGTTGGACAGGGAGCCAAGATCAGCCCCAGCATTTT.

The gene calls are TRBV6-5 and TRBJ2-7; unclear D gene. This CDR3 comprises 13 residues. With 0 bases removed from V and 5 bases from J, the gap between germline ends came to 8 bases. CDR1 MNHEY and CDR2 SVGAGI come from the germline V gene. The CDR3 DNA reads as TGTGCCAGCAGTTACTCAAGAAGGGACGAGCAGTACTTC. Protein: CASSYSRRDEQYF.

J is TRBJ1-1 and V is TRBV5-1; D gene ambiguous. Deletions cut 3 bases from V and 5 bases from J, with 20 bases between. This CDR3 is built from 16 residues. Germline V gene lookup returns CDR1 SGHRS and CDR2 YFSETQ. The CDR3: CASSYLRPGGGTEAFF. CDR3 sequence (DNA): TGCGCCAGCAGCTACCTTCGCCCGGGCGGCGGGACTGAAGCTTTCTTT.

The chain links TRBV4-3 to TRBJ2-7, with 14 positions matching TRBD2. The ends lost 1 base at V and 5 bases at J; junction bases unmatched: 4. Germline V lookup: CDR1 LGHNA, CDR2 YSLEER. CDR3 size: 16 residues. This chain's CDR3 is CASSQAGLAGVHEQYF. CDR3 DNA sequence: TGCGCCAGCAGCCAAGCGGGACTAGCGGGAGTCCACGAGCAGTACTTC.

The rearrangement links TRBV4-3 to TRBJ1-2; possible D gene TRBD1, 5 bases. Germline V CDR1 and CDR2: LGHNA, YSLEER. With 0 bases removed from V and 4 bases from J, the gap between germline ends came to 15 bases. The CDR3 has 16 amino acids. CDR3 in amino acids: CASSQEGLQEFYGYTF. CDR3 coding DNA: TGCGCCAGCAGCCAAGAAGGTTTACAGGAGTTCTATGGCTACACCTTC.

The chain employs TRBV27 and TRBJ1-1; D unclear. The V gene's germline CDR1 is MNHEY and CDR2 SMNVEV (reference sequence). There are 10 residues in the CDR3. Trimming shortened V by 9 bases and J by 4 bases, and 6 bases separated the two germline ends. The CDR3 DNA reads TGTGCCAGGGGGAGCACTGAAGCTTTCTTT. Protein sequence: CARGSTEAFF.

The rearrangement links TRBV5-1 to TRBJ2-7, with 7 bases lining up with TRBD1. This CDR3 is built from 15 residues. Germline CDR1 and CDR2: SGHRS and YFSETQ. V shed 4 bases and J 3 bases; nucleotides not matched to a gene: 10. CDR3 DNA: TGCGCCAGCAGCCTCGGGACAGTTGTTTTCTACGAGCAGTACTTC. It is translated as CASSLGTVVFYEQYF. Full variable domain (rest looked up from reference TRBV5-1 and TRBJ2-7): KAGVTQTPRYLIKTRGQQVTLSCSPISGHRSVSWYQQTPGQGLQFLFEYFSETQRNKGNFPGRFSGRQFSNSRSEMNVSTLELGDSALYLCASSLGTVVFYEQYFGPGTRLTVT.

The V and J genes are TRBV7-2 and TRBJ1-6; maybe TRBD1 (5 bases). Germline V gene lookup returns CDR1 SGHTA and CDR2 FQGNSA. The CDR3 spans 14 residues. Between the trimmed V and J ends, which lost 4 bases and 8 bases, there was a span of 12 bases. In DNA form, the CDR3 reads TGTGCCAGCAGCTGGCAGGGAAGGCATTCACCCCTCCACTTT. Residues: CASSWQGRHSPLHF.

In regard to this clonotype: The junction shows a germline mismatch at one end, possibly a read error. The chain carries TRBV5-6 and TRBJ2-7; no clear D. The CDR3 runs 12 residues. Germline assignment: CDR1 SGHDT and CDR2 YYEEEE. The CDR3 loop reads CASSQWTWAKSF. CDR3 nucleotides: TGTGCCAGCAGCCAATGGACGTGGGCTAAGAGCTTC.

V is TRBV4-3 and J is TRBJ2-7; unclear D gene. Germline V gene sequence: CDR1 LGHNA, CDR2 YSLEER. The CDR3 is made up of 15 amino acids. Trimming cost V 0 bases and J 5 bases, with 14 bases left between them. The CDR3 loop reads CASSQERRPRDEQYF. Here the CDR3 DNA reads TGCGCCAGCAGCCAAGAGCGACGACCCCGGGACGAGCAGTACTTC.

The chain links TRBV20-1 to TRBJ2-1, with 12 nucleotides matching TRBD2. Germline values: CDR1 DFQATT, CDR2 SNEGSKA (reference sequence). The CDR3 is made up of 15 amino acids. V dropped 5 bases and J dropped 4; count of bases not matched to a gene: 6. DNA of the CDR3: TGCAGTGCTGATAGACTAGCGGGGGTATACAATGAGCAGTTCTTC. Protein product: CSADRLAGVYNEQFF.

The chain uses TRBV20-1 and TRBJ2-7, with TRBD2 identical over 8 bases. Trimming at V came to 0 bases and at J to 6 bases, leaving 10 bases not matched to a gene. Germline V CDR1 and CDR2: DFQATT, SNEGSKA (reference sequence). The CDR3 sequence is 15 residues long. The CDR3 reads CSARETTSGLSEQYF. The CDR3 DNA sequence: TGCAGTGCTAGAGAGACCACTAGCGGCCTTTCCGAGCAGTACTTC.

This clonotype has more than one count but fewer than ten. The chain employs TRBV7-9 and TRBJ1-2; no clear D gene. Trimming removed 5 bases from V and 4 bases from J, with 14 bases in between. Germline CDR1 is SEHNR and CDR2 is FQNEAQ (reference sequence). CDR3 length: 14 residues. The CDR3 DNA follows: TGTGCCAGCAGCATAAATGGCGGTCCCTATGGCTACACCTTC. Translated, it gives CASSINGGPYGYTF.

This clonotype was counted only a few times. The chain joins TRBV29-1 to TRBJ1-1; D gene unclear. Germline V gene data show CDR1 as SQVTM and CDR2 as ANQGSEA. This CDR3 is built from 14 residues. Trimming removed 8 bases from V and 4 bases from J, with 20 bases in between. The CDR3 sequence: CSIHGTKGSTEAFF. Written as DNA, the CDR3 is TGCAGCATCCATGGCACAAAAGGGAGCACTGAAGCTTTCTTT.

This chain links TRBV6-5 with TRBJ1-1; D might be TRBD1 (6 bases). The CDR3 has 16 amino acids. The V end was cut by 2 bases, the J end by 0 bases, with 13 bases between. Germline CDR1 MNHEY, CDR2 SVGAGI. The CDR3 bases are TGTGCCAGCAGTTACGGGCAGGGGTTTCTGAACACTGAAGCTTTCTTT. It codes for CASSYGQGFLNTEAFF.

This clonotype was counted between two and nine times. The chain carries TRBV3-1 and TRBJ1-1; D is unresolved. Trimming removed 7 bases from V and 8 bases from J, with 17 bases in between. Germline V gene data show CDR1 as LGHDT and CDR2 as YNNKEL (reference sequence). CDR3 size: 13 residues. The CDR3 is CASNSLGDTEAFF. As DNA, the CDR3 is TGTGCCAGCAATTCCCTAGGCGATACAGAAGCTTTCTTT.

This clonotype was seen only a few times. The J gene is TRBJ1-6, the V gene TRBV7-9; 7 nucleotides agree with TRBD1. V shed 2 bases and J 6 bases; nucleotides not matched to a gene: 4. CDR1 is SEHNR, CDR2 FQNEAQ, per germline (reference sequence). The CDR3 spans 15 residues. CDR3 in DNA: TGTGCCAGCAGCTTAAGGACAGGCGGTAATTCACCCCTCCACTTT. Translating gives CASSLRTGGNSPLHF.

The chain has TRBV7-8 and TRBJ2-1, with a tentative D call TRBD1 (6 bases). The germline gives CDR1 SGHVS, CDR2 FQNEAQ. The CDR3 loop spans 14 amino acids. V dropped 5 bases and J dropped 3 bases, with 11 bases sitting between them. CDR3 DNA sequence: TGTGCCAGCAGCCCCACAGGGAACTACAATGAGCAGTTCTTC. This translates into CASSPTGNYNEQFF.

The rearrangement uses TRBV10-3 and TRBJ2-7, with D maybe TRBD2 (5 bases). The ends were cut back, 0 bases at V and 1 base at J, with 10 bases in the middle. Germline CDR1 reads ENHRY; CDR2 reads SYGVKD. This CDR3 comprises 15 residues. CDR3 in amino acids: CAISESTTQSYEQYF. The CDR3 DNA is TGTGCCATCAGTGAGTCGACTACCCAGTCCTACGAGCAGTACTTC.

DNA for the CDR3: TGTGCCGCCAGGCCAAGGGGGACCGGGGAGCTGTTTTTT. It encodes CAARPRGTGELFF. The chain is built from TRBV19 and TRBJ2-2; D is possibly TRBD1 (6 bases). Per the germline V gene, CDR1 is LNHDA and CDR2 is SQIVND (reference sequence). Trimming stripped 11 bases from V and 5 bases from J, with 15 bases between. This CDR3 is built from 13 residues.

In its sample, this clonotype was seen a few times. The rearrangement joins TRBV4-3 to TRBJ2-7; 7 bases align to TRBD2. The ends lost 1 base at V and 6 bases at J; junction bases unmatched: 15. Germline V gene lookup returns CDR1 LGHNA and CDR2 YSLEER. The CDR3 runs 17 residues. The CDR3 DNA sequence: TGCGCCAGCAGCCAAGGAGCCGCTGGGGGGGGATTCGGCGAGCAGTACTTC. It translates to CASSQGAAGGGFGEQYF.

The chain carries TRBV28 and TRBJ2-1, with a weak D call TRBD2 (5 bases). V lost 7 bases and J 10 bases, leaving 20 bases between the germline ends. CDR1 MDHEN and CDR2 SYDVKM come from the germline V gene. This CDR3 is 14 amino acids long. CDR3 nucleotides: TGTGCCAGCACCTTGGGAGAGACTCCATTCGAGCAGTTCTTC. Translation: CASTLGETPFEQFF.

The chain carries TRBV7-9 and TRBJ2-1; the D gene is possibly TRBD1 (6 bases). The CDR3 is made up of 17 amino acids. Germline V gives CDR1 SEHNR, CDR2 FQNEAQ (reference sequence). V was shortened by 5 bases and J by 4 bases, with 21 bases between the two germline ends. CDR3 coding DNA: TGTGCCAGCAGCCCCTCGAACAGGGCCCTCCTTTACAATGAGCAGTTCTTC. Amino acids: CASSPSNRALLYNEQFF.

The chain joins TRBV7-3 to TRBJ2-3; a weak D match, TRBD2 (5 bases). This CDR3 comprises 13 residues. V was trimmed by 3 bases and J by 5 bases, leaving 9 bases between them. Germline V gives CDR1 SGHTA, CDR2 FQGTGA. CDR3 sequence: CASSFLLGDTQYF. DNA for the CDR3: TGTGCCAGCAGCTTCCTACTAGGAGATACGCAGTATTTT.

This clonotype showed up just a few times. The chain is built from TRBV29-1 and TRBJ1-1; D uncertain. Germline V gene lookup returns CDR1 SQVTM and CDR2 ANQGSEA. Between the trimmed V and J ends, which lost 5 bases and 1 base, there was a span of 8 bases. The CDR3 sequence is 12 residues long. The CDR3 nucleotides are TGCAGCGTTAAGGACGGGAACACTGAAGCTTTCTTT. It codes for CSVKDGNTEAFF.